These 8 T cell receptor beta chains were sequenced from one sample in a study of blood T cell repertoires in COVID-19. Some clones are missing from TCRdb's copy, which holds only in-frame ones; the method was immunoSEQ multiplex PCR. In the table there are 330,000 or so clones, around 87% of which are singletons. The specimen was PBMCs or T cells enriched from blood (not recorded which). All receptors derive from a man aged 40-55 years in a cohort exposed to, infected with or recovered from COVID-19 (not recorded which).

The chain links TRBV27 to TRBJ2-7; TRBD1 matches 9 bases. Losses at the gene ends were 6 bases for V and 2 bases for J; bases not matched to a gene: 8. This CDR3 is 15 amino acids long. Germline V CDR1 and CDR2: MNHEY, SMNVEV (reference sequence). CDR3 in amino acids: CASSYRGRSAYEQYF. The CDR3 nucleotides read TGTGCCAGCAGCTACAGGGGGCGTTCGGCCTACGAGCAGTACTTC.

V usage is TRBV5-4 and J usage is TRBJ2-2; TRBD2 matches 11 bases. V lost 4 bases, J lost 1 base, and 3 bases stayed unmatched. The CDR3 is made up of 16 amino acids. Germline V gene data show CDR1 as SGHNT and CDR2 as YYREEE (reference sequence). The CDR3 sequence: CASSLTSGKNTGELFF. The CDR3 DNA follows: TGTGCCAGCAGCCTGACTAGCGGGAAGAACACCGGGGAGCTGTTTTTT.

The rearrangement links TRBV19 to TRBJ2-2; TRBD1 matches 10 bases. This CDR3 comprises 15 residues. Germline V gene data show CDR1 as LNHDA and CDR2 as SQIVND (reference sequence). V shed 6 bases and J 4 bases; nucleotides not matched to a gene: 5. CDR3 amino acids: CASSRGQGITGELFF. DNA of the CDR3: TGTGCCAGTAGCCGGGGACAGGGGATCACCGGGGAGCTGTTTTTT.

This clone came up a few times. The V gene is TRBV28, the J gene TRBJ2-7; 7 nucleotides match TRBD2. Germline assignment: CDR1 MDHEN and CDR2 SYDVKM. The CDR3 loop spans 13 amino acids. J gave up 3 bases and V 6 bases, and 5 bases lay outside the gene matches. CDR3 protein: CASRSGVSYEQYF. The CDR3 coding sequence is TGTGCCAGCAGAAGCGGGGTCAGCTACGAGCAGTACTTC. The whole variable domain, filled in from reference TRBV28 and TRBJ2-7, reads DVKVTQSSRYLVKRTGEKVFLECVQDMDHENMFWYRQDPGLGLRLIYFSYDVKMKEKGDIPEGYSVSREKKERFSLILESASTNQTSMYLCASRSGVSYEQYFGPGTRLTVT.

This chain uses TRBV5-1 with TRBJ1-2, with TRBD1 identical over 7 bases. The CDR3 extends over 19 amino acids. Trimming removed 2 bases from V and 0 bases from J; junction bases left unmatched: 16. Germline CDR1 is SGHRS and CDR2 is YFSETQ. CDR3 bases: TGCGCCAGCAGCTTATCCCCCGGGGGCAGGGGGGAATCTAACTATGGCTACACCTTC. Protein product: CASSLSPGGRGESNYGYTF. Full variable domain (remainder filled in from reference TRBV5-1 and TRBJ1-2): KAGVTQTPRYLIKTRGQQVTLSCSPISGHRSVSWYQQTPGQGLQFLFEYFSETQRNKGNFPGRFSGRQFSNSRSEMNVSTLELGDSALYLCASSLSPGGRGESNYGYTFGSGTRLTVV.

This clone was seen only a few times. The chain uses TRBV19 and TRBJ1-1; unclear D gene. Trimming pared 4 bases from V and 1 base from J, leaving 4 bases between. Germline V gives CDR1 LNHDA, CDR2 SQIVND (reference sequence). There are 12 residues in the CDR3. Here the CDR3 DNA reads TGTGCCAGTAGTAGACAGAACACTGAAGCTTTCTTT. Its translation: CASSRQNTEAFF.

The rearrangement uses TRBV2 and TRBJ1-5; no reliable D call. Germline V lookup: CDR1 SNHLY, CDR2 FYNNEI. V lost 9 bases and J lost 0, with 12 bases in between. CDR3 length equals 14 residues. This CDR3 reads CASGSPGSNQPQHF. For the CDR3, the DNA is TGTGCCAGTGGGTCTCCGGGTAGCAATCAGCCCCAGCATTTT.

The rearrangement uses TRBV25-1 and TRBJ1-2; 9 bases are a match to TRBD1. Germline CDR1 and CDR2: MGHDK and SYGVNS. This CDR3 has 16 amino acids. V lost 4 bases and J lost 2; bases outside the gene matches: 8. CDR3 sequence: CASSGVPGQGNYGYTF. In DNA form, the CDR3 reads TGTGCCAGCAGTGGGGTCCCGGGACAGGGCAACTATGGCTACACCTTC.